This T cell receptor beta chain originates from a study of regulatory T cells in long-lasting Graves disease. Study-wide results and limits: Relative to new patients (roughly 950), persistent patients exhibited greater sharing of public clonotypes (about 2,700).

This clonotype has only a few counts. The antigen remains unidentified. The germline gives CDR1 SGHKS, CDR2 YYEKEE (reference sequence). This CDR3 has 13 amino acids. V was shortened by 0 bases and J by 8 bases, with 11 bases between the two germline ends. Relying on iRepertoire HTBI primers and Arm-PCR of CDR3 regions, the team built TCR beta libraries. MiXCR, applied by TCRdb to the multiplex PCR reads, yields one record per CDR3 protein. The sample lists about 430,000 distinct CDR3 sequences, about 15% occurring once. Documented time point: newly diagnosed GD, antithyroid drugs for less than 3 months. The TCR library was prepared using RNA isolated from PBMCs. A further study also used this sample, focusing on T cells in Graves' hyperthyroidism and ophthalmopathy.

The chain carries TRBV5-5 and TRBJ1-2, with no clear D. Sequenced here: peripheral blood mononuclear cells (PBMCs), sampled at new diagnosis, from a patient treated with antithyroid drugs. The receptor comes from a middle-aged woman with Graves disease. This CDR3 is CASSLVDFGGYTF. The CDR3 coding sequence is TGTGCCAGCAGCTTGGTCGATTTCGGGGGCTACACCTTC.